One T cell receptor (beta chain) is described in this entry. The antigen it binds to is not known. Nothing much larger sits one base from this clone, and base qualities are not available. The data belong to a study of T-cell memory formation after mild COVID-19 (dated by TCRdb to 2020 to 2023). Regarding the study in general: TCR sequence clusters from the two donors were largely donor specific. Longitudinal TCRalpha and TCRbeta repertoire sequencing tracked T-cell clones expanding and contracting after mild COVID-19 in a couple of donors. Two young, previously healthy adult volunteers, one female and one male, were included in the cohort.

General study outcomes and caveats: Clones that contracted from day 15 to 85 showed balanced CD4/CD8 phenotypes, whereas a second wave of clones that expanded from day 15 to 37 leaned towards CD4+. SARS-CoV-2 specificity was not confirmed for the second-wave clones peaking on day 37. The study included only a couple of mild cases, and larger cohorts that include severe cases with pre-infection samples were judged to be necessary. Contracting CD4+ clones were found mainly in CM and EM memory subsets, while CD8+ clones were enriched in EMRA. The detection of some responding clones in pre-infection memory suggests that pre-existing cross-reactive memory T cells joined the SARS-CoV-2 response.

Ficoll-Paque density gradient centrifugation was used to isolate PBMCs. Sequencing took place on an Illumina NovaSeq 6000. TCRalpha and TCRbeta cDNA libraries were constructed by 5'RACE with constant-segment primers, with sample barcodes and unique molecular identifiers being introduced. Trizol reagent was used to extract RNA from every sample. Amplification of the libraries took two PCR steps, and the second step added a second sample barcode plus Illumina TruSeq adapters. Sequencing of libraries was performed on an Illumina NovaSeq with 2 x 150 bp paired-end reads. In the source study's methods: Reads were demultiplexed and collapsed into UMI-guided consensus sequences with migec v1.2.7. Using mixcr v2.1.11, UMI consensuses were aligned to TRA and TRB V and J templates and then assembled into clonotypes. A clonotype was counted as expanded or contracted only when both edgeR and NoisET called the clonotype significant, with the noise models trained on biological replicates. edgeR calls used a false discovery rate-adjusted p below 0.01 and a log2 fold-change threshold of 1. As an exploratory analysis of dynamics, max-normalized trajectories of the 1000 most abundant clonotypes were examined with PCA combined with hierarchical clustering. Separately sequenced CD4+ and CD8+ repertoires were used to assign a CD4 or CD8 phenotype to each responding clone. TCRdb trimmed the raw reads at Q25, called clones with MiXCR and kept productive beta chains. Here each entry gathers all rows of one CDR3 protein and keeps the most common genes and DNA. The V and J calls were not made by the authors but by TCRdb's processing. For this sample the table gives approximately 350,000 distinct CDR3 sequences, of which 10% to 15% were detected only once. The ten largest clones add up to 20% to 25% of the sample.

What was sequenced was PBMCs or a T cell subset sorted from them (not recorded which). This receptor was identified in a young man who had mild COVID-19 (a few samples of this study predate the infection). The sample titles of this study are shuffled in the database, so cell type and time point are left out; the donor was told from shared clones.

The CDR3 is CAWMELGTADTQYF. The sequenced DNA: TGTGCCTGGATGGAGCTAGGGACCGCAGATACGCAGTATTTT. This chain joins TRBV30 to TRBJ2-3, with the D call perhaps TRBD1 or TRBD2, as 5 bases match in each case. The V and J ends are trimmed by 4 bases and 4 bases, leaving 15 bases between them. Counted from cysteine to phenylalanine, this CDR3 has 14 amino acids. Just the 42-base CDR3 DNA is kept, in frame starting at base 1. Reading the germline V gene (reference sequence) gives CDR1 GTSNPN and CDR2 SVGIG.